Below are 6 T cell receptor beta chains sequenced from a single sample in a study of blood T cell repertoires in COVID-19. Sequencing used immunoSEQ multiplex PCR; TCRdb keeps in-frame clones, though not all of them. Here the sample spans 350,000 to 450,000 clones, about 88% being singletons. Sequenced: PBMCs or T cells enriched from blood (not recorded which). These receptors were collected from a woman aged 18-29 years who had been exposed to COVID-19.

In regard to this clone: Different DNA sequences within this sample yield the same CDR3. The chain links TRBV10-3 to TRBJ1-1, with 8 bases that match TRBD1. This CDR3 is 13 amino acids long. The junction had 1 base not matched to a gene; V was cut back by 6 bases and J by 1 base. The germline V gene encodes CDR1 ENHRY and CDR2 SYGVKD. The CDR3 protein is CAISGQGNTEAFF. For the CDR3, the DNA is TGTGCCATCAGCGGACAGGGGAACACTGAAGCTTTCTTT.

The chain couples TRBV19 to TRBJ1-2; TRBD1 matches at 7 bases. The germline CDR1 and CDR2 sequences are LNHDA and SQIVND (reference sequence). V lost 6 bases and J lost 5; bases outside the gene matches: 12. CDR3 length: 15 amino acids. The CDR3, as DNA: TGTGCCAGTAGAGCCCAGCAACAGGGGTTATATGGCTACACCTTC. This sequence encodes CASRAQQQGLYGYTF.

CDR3 nucleotides: TGTGCCAGCAGCTTAACAGGGGGGGAAAAACTGTTTTTT. It codes for CASSLTGGEKLFF. The gene calls are TRBV6-6 and TRBJ1-4, with 8 bases identical to TRBD1. Trimming cost V 6 bases and J 8 bases; bases outside gene matches: 5. The CDR3 loop spans 13 amino acids. Germline lookup yields CDR1 MNHNY and CDR2 SVGAGI (reference sequence).

The gene calls are TRBV7-3 and TRBJ2-3; possible D gene TRBD2, 7 bases. Germline V CDR1 and CDR2: SGHTA, FQGTGA. Trimming stripped 0 bases from V and 6 bases from J, with 13 bases between. The CDR3 is 15 residues long. CDR3 coding DNA: TGTGCCAGCAGCTTAACGGATGGGGGGGCCGATACGCAGTATTTT. It translates to CASSLTDGGADTQYF.

The chain carries TRBV27 and TRBJ2-2; 12 positions agree with TRBD1. Per germline, CDR1 MNHEY and CDR2 SMNVEV (reference sequence). Trimming took 6 bases from V and 7 from J; bases not matched to a gene: 9. The CDR3 sequence is 16 residues long. The CDR3 loop reads CASRIGGQGAIGELFF. CDR3 sequence (DNA): TGTGCCAGCAGGATAGGGGGACAGGGGGCCATCGGGGAGCTGTTTTTT.

The CDR3 here is CATRAREGETQYF. CDR3 DNA sequence: TGTGCCACGAGGGCTCGTGAGGGAGAGACCCAGTACTTC. This rearrangement joins TRBV24-1 to TRBJ2-5; tentatively, D is TRBD2 (5 bases). Germline assignment: CDR1 KGHDR and CDR2 SFDVKD. The CDR3 sequence is 13 residues long. Trimming cost V 10 bases and J 4 bases, with 15 bases left between them.